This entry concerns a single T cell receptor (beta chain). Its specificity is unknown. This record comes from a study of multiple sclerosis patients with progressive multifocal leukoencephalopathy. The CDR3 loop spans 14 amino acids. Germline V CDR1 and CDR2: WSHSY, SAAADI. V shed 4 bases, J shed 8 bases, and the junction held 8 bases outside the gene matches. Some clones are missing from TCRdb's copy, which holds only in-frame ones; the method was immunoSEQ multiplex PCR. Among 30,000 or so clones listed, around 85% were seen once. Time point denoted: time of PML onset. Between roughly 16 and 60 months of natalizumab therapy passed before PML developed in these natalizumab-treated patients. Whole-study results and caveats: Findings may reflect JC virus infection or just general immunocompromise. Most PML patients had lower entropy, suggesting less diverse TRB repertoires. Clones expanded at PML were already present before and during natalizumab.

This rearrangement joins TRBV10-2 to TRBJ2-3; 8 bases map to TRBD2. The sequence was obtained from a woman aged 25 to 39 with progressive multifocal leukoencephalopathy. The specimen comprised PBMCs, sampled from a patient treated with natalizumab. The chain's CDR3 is CASSGSGGPVTQYF. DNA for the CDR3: TGCGCCAGCAGTGGGAGCGGGGGCCCCGTTACGCAGTATTTT.